This T cell receptor (beta chain) was retrieved from a study of blood T cell repertoires in COVID-19. The protocol was immunoSEQ multiplex PCR, while the TCRdb copy is restricted to in-frame clones and leaves out a portion. The top ten hold approximately 4.3% of the sample, which has about 300,000 clones, 90% seen once. Per the germline V gene, CDR1 is LNHDA and CDR2 is SQIVND (reference sequence). The CDR3 runs 16 residues. V shed 10 bases and J 4 bases; nucleotides not matched to a gene: 8. The chain couples TRBV19 to TRBJ2-3; 16 positions agree with TRBD2. Specimen: PBMCs or T cells enriched from blood (not recorded which). The receptor comes from a woman in her late teens or twenties with acute COVID-19. Here the CDR3 DNA reads TGTGCCACCCGACCGGGACTAGCGGGAGGGTCAGATACGCAGTATTTT. The encoded protein is CATRPGLAGGSDTQYF.